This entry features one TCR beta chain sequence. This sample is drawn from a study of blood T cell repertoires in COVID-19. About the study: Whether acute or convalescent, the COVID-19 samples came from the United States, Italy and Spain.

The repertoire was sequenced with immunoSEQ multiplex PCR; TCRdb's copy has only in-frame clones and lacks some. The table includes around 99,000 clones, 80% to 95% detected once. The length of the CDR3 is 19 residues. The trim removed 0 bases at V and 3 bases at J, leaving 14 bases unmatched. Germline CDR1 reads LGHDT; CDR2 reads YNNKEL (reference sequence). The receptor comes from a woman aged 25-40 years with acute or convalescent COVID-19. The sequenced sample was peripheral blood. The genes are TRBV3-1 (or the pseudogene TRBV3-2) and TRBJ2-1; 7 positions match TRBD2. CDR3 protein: CASSQEAGEPTLFYNEQFF. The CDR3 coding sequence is TGTGCCAGCAGCCAAGAGGCGGGGGAGCCAACTTTATTCTACAATGAGCAGTTCTTC.